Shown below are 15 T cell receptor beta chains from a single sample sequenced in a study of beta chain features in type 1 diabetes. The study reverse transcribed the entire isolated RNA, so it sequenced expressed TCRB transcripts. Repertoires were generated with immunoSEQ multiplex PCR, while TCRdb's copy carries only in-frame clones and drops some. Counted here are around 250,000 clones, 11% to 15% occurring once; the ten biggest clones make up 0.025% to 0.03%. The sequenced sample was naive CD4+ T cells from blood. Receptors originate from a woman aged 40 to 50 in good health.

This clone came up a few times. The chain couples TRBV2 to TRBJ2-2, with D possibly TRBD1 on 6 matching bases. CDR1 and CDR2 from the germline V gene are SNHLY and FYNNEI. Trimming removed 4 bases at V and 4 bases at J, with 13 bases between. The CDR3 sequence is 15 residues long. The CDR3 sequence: CASSVLDSGTGELFF. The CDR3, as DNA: TGTGCCAGCAGTGTTCTGGACAGCGGCACCGGGGAGCTGTTTTTT. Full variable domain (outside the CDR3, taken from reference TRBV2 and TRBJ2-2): EPEVTQTPSHQVTQMGQEVILRCVPISNHLYFYWYRQILGQKVEFLVSFYNNEISEKSEIFDDQFSVERPDGSNFTLKIRSTKLEDSAMYFCASSVLDSGTGELFFGEGSRLTVL.

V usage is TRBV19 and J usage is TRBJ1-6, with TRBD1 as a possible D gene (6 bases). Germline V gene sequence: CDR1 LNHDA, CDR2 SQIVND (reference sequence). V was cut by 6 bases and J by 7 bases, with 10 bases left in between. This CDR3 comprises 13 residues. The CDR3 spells CASRQGWNSPLHF. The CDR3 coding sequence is TGTGCCAGTAGGCAGGGGTGGAATTCACCCCTCCACTTT.

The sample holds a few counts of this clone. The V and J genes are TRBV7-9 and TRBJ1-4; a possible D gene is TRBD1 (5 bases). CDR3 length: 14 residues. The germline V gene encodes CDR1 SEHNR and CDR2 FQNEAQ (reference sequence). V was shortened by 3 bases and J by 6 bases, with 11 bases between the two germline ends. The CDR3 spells CASSFWGGDEKLFF. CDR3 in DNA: TGTGCCAGCAGCTTTTGGGGAGGGGATGAAAAACTGTTTTTT.

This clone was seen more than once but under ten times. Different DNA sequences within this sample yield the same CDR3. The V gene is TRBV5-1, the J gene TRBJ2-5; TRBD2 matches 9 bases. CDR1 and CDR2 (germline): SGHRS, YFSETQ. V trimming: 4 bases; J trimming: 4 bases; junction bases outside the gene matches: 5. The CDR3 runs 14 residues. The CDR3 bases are TGCGCCAGCAGCCCCGGACTAGCGAGAGAGACCCAGTACTTC. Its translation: CASSPGLARETQYF.

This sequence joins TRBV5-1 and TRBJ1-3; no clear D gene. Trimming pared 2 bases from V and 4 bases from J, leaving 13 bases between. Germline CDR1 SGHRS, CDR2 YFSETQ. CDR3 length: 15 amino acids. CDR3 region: CASSFGILGGNTIYF. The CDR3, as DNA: TGCGCCAGCAGCTTCGGGATATTGGGAGGAAACACCATATATTTT.

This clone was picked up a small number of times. This CDR3 is CASGVTGDEQYF. Written as DNA, the CDR3 is TGTGCCAGCGGTGTGACAGGCGACGAGCAGTACTTC. The rearrangement uses TRBV2 and TRBJ2-7; tentatively, D is TRBD1 (6 bases). With 8 bases removed from V and 5 bases from J, the gap between germline ends came to 13 bases. Germline CDR1 is SNHLY and CDR2 is FYNNEI. CDR3 length equals 12 residues.

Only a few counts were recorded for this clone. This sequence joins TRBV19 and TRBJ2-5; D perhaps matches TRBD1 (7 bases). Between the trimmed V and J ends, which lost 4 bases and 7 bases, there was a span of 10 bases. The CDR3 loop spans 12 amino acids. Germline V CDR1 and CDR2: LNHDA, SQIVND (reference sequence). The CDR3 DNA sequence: TGTGCCAGTAGTAACAGGGGAGGGACCCAGTACTTC. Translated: CASSNRGGTQYF.

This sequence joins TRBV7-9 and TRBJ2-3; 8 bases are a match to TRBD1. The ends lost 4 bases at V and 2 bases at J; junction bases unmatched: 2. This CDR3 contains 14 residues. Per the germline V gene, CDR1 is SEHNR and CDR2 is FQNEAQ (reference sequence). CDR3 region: CASSWTGFTDTQYF. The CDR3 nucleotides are TGTGCCAGCAGCTGGACAGGGTTCACAGATACGCAGTATTTT.

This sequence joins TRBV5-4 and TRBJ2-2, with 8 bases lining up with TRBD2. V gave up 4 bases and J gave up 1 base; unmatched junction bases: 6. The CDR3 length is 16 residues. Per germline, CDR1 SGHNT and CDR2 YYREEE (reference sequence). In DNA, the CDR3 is TGTGCCAGCAGCCAGGCCGCGGGGGGGAACACCGGGGAGCTGTTTTTT. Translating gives CASSQAAGGNTGELFF.

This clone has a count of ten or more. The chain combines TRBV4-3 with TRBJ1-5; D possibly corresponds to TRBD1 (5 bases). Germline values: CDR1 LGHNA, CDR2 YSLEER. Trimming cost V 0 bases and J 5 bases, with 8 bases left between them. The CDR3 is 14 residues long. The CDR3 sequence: CASSQDARDQPQHF. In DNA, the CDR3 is TGCGCCAGCAGCCAAGATGCCAGGGATCAGCCCCAGCATTTT.

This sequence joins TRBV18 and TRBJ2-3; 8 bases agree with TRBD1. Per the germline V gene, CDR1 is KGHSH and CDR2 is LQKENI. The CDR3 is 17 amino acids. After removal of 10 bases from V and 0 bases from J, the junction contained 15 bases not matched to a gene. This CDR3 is CATSPLRQGPSTDTQYF. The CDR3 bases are TGTGCCACCTCCCCCCTTCGACAGGGGCCTAGCACAGATACGCAGTATTTT.

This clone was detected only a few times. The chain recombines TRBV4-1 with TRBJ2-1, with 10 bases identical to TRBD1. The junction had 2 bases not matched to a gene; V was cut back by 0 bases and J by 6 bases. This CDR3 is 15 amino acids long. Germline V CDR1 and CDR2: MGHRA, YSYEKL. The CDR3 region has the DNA TGCGCCAGCAGCCAAGAGGGACAGGGGATCAATGAGCAGTTCTTC. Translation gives CASSQEGQGINEQFF.

The CDR3 protein is CASSESSSITDTQYF. The CDR3 DNA follows: TGCGCCAGCAGTGAGTCAAGCTCTATCACAGATACGCAGTATTTT. This chain connects TRBV10-1 to TRBJ2-3, with D hard to call. From germline, CDR1 is WNHNN and CDR2 SYGVQD (reference sequence). Trimming pared 0 bases from V and 2 bases from J, leaving 9 bases between. The CDR3 has 15 residues.

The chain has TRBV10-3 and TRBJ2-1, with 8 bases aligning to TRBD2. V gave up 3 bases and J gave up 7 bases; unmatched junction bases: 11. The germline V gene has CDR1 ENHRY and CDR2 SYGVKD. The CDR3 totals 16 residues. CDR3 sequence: CAISEPGLGLGNEQFF. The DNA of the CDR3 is TGTGCCATCAGTGAACCGGGACTAGGGCTTGGGAATGAGCAGTTCTTC.

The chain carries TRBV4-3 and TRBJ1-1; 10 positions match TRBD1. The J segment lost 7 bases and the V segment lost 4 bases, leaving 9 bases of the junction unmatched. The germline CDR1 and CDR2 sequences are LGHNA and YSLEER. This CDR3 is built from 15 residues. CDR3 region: CASSRSGTGVREAFF. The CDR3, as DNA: TGCGCCAGCAGCCGCTCCGGGACAGGGGTACGTGAAGCTTTCTTT.